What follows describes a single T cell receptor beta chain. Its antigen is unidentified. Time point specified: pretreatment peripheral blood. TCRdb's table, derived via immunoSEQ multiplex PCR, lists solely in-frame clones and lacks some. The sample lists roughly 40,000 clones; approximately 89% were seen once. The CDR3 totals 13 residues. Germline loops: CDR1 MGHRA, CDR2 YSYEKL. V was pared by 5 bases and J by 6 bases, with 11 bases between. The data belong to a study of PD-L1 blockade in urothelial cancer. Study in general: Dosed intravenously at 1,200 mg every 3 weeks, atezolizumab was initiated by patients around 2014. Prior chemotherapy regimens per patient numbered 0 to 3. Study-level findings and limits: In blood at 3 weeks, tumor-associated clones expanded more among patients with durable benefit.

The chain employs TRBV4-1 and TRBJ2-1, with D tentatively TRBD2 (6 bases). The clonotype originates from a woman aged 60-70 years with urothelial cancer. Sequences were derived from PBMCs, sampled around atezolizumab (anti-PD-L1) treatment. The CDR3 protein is CASSRTSFNEQFF. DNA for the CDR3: TGCGCCAGCAGCAGAACTAGCTTCAATGAGCAGTTCTTC.